A selection of T cell receptor beta chains follows, all from one sample in a study of PD-1 blockade in mismatch repair-deficient tumors. The antigens for these receptors are not known. Clones were sequenced by immunoSEQ multiplex PCR, and TCRdb holds only the in-frame ones, with some missing. The repertoire holds about 14,000 clones, with 70% to 90% as singletons. The sequences come from cells cultured in vitro, collected from a patient treated with pembrolizumab. These TCRs come from an adult with mismatch repair-deficient cancer. Both conserved end residues are part of each CDR3. D genes are given only for firm matches. Part of the rows lack a size; the others show once, few, many or a class for expanded clones.

J gene	V gene	clone size	D gene	CDR3 DNA	CDR3 protein
TRBJ2-1	TRBV4-1	.	TRBD2	TGCGCCAGCAGCCGGCTTCTAGCGGGCTCCTACAATGAGCAGTTCTTC	CASSRLLAGSYNEQFF
TRBJ2-1	TRBV5-4	.	TRBD2	TGTGCCATCAAGCGGGAGGCCGCTGAGTTCTTC	CAIKREAAEFF
TRBJ1-1	TRBV7-2	.	TRBD1	TGTGCCAGCAGCGACCGGGACAGCACTGAAGCTTTCTTT	CASSDRDSTEAFF
TRBJ2-7	TRBV7-2	.	.	TGTGCCAGCAGCCCTGCTGGGGTTTCCTACGAGCAGTACTTC	CASSPAGVSYEQYF
TRBJ1-1	TRBV5-5	.	TRBD1	TGTGCCAGCAGCTTGGCGGGTCGGGACAGGGACACTGAAGCTTTCTTT	CASSLAGRDRDTEAFF
TRBJ1-2	TRBV21-1	.	.	TGTGCCAGCAGCACCTCCCTTGGGACAGGGGGCAACTATGGCTACACCTTC	CASSTSLGTGGNYGYTF
TRBJ2-1	TRBV10-3	once	.	TGTGCCAACAACAAGAGCCCCGGGAATGAGCAGTTCTTC	CANNKSPGNEQFF
TRBJ1-3	TRBV28	.	TRBD1	TGTGCCAGCAGTTCCCTACGCGGCCGGGACAGGGAAACCCTCCACTCTGGAAACACCATATATTTT	CASSSLRGRDRETLHSGNTIYF
TRBJ1-2	TRBV13	.	.	TGTGCCAGCAGCGACAGGCTTAACTATGGCTACACCTTC	CASSDRLNYGYTF
TRBJ2-7	TRBV4-2	.	TRBD2	TGTGCCAGCAGCCAGGTCCCGGGAGGGCCGTACGAGCAGTACTTC	CASSQVPGGPYEQYF
TRBJ2-6	TRBV9	.	.	TGTGCCAGCAGCGTAGACCGGGCCAACGTCCTGACTTTC	CASSVDRANVLTF
TRBJ1-1	TRBV5-3	.	.	TGTGCCAGAAGCTTGTTGAGTCCGAACACTGAAGCTTTCTTT	CARSLLSPNTEAFF
TRBJ1-1	TRBV7-2	.	.	TGTGCCAGCAGCTTAGAACAGGCGTTAGGAGCTTTCTTT	CASSLEQALGAFF
TRBJ2-7	TRBV5-1	.	.	TGCGCCAGCAGTAGACAGGTCGATGGATACGAGCAGTACTTC	CASSRQVDGYEQYF
TRBJ2-3	TRBV9	.	.	TGTGCCAGCAGCGTAGAGCTGGCTAGCAGCCCCACAGATACGCAGTATTTT	CASSVELASSPTDTQYF
TRBJ1-1	TRBV7-9	few	.	TGTGCCAGCAGCTTAGCGCTCGCAGGGAACACTGAAGCTTTCTTT	CASSLALAGNTEAFF
TRBJ1-2	TRBV9	.	.	TGTGCCAGCAGCGTAGCGGGTACTAACTATGGCTACACCTTC	CASSVAGTNYGYTF
TRBJ2-3	TRBV5-1	once	.	TGCGCCAGCAGCTTTTTGTCAGAGAGTAGCACAGATACGCAGTATTTT	CASSFLSESSTDTQYF
TRBJ2-7	TRBV7-9	.	TRBD2	TGTGCCAGCAGCTTAGTGGCGGGAGCTGGCTACGAGCAGTACTTC	CASSLVAGAGYEQYF
TRBJ2-1	TRBV27	.	.	TGTGCCAGCAGTTTATCACGGGCGGCCAATGAGCAGTTCTTC	CASSLSRAANEQFF
TRBJ2-5	TRBV27	.	.	TGTGCCAGCAGTTATGGACCCGTGGAGACCCAGTACTTC	CASSYGPVETQYF
TRBJ2-3	TRBV7-9	.	.	TGTGCCAGCAGCTTAGTAACTACAACTAGCACAGATACGCAGTATTTT	CASSLVTTTSTDTQYF
TRBJ1-2	TRBV2	.	.	TGTGCCAGCAGTGAAGGCAGGGCAAGCTATGGCTACACCTTC	CASSEGRASYGYTF
TRBJ1-4	TRBV6-6	.	.	TGTGCCAGCAGGGCAACTAATGAAAAACTGTTTTTT	CASRATNEKLFF
TRBJ2-3	TRBV9	.	.	TGTGCCAGCAGCGTAGTGGTTGGCCGGGATACGCAGTATTTT	CASSVVVGRDTQYF
TRBJ2-1	TRBV7-9	.	TRBD1	TGTGCCAGCAGCTCAGGACAGGGCTGGGCCGGTGAGCAGTTCTTC	CASSSGQGWAGEQFF
TRBJ2-3	TRBV6-1	.	TRBD2	TGTGCCAGCAGTGAAATAGGGGGAGCGGGAGAGGCGGATACGCAGTATTTT	CASSEIGGAGEADTQYF
TRBJ2-7	TRBV9	few	TRBD1	TGTGCCAGCAGCCCAGGACAGGGGGCCTACGAGCAGTACTTC	CASSPGQGAYEQYF
TRBJ2-3	TRBV10-3	.	.	TGTGCCATCAGTGGGGACCCCGACCTAGGCACAGATACGCAGTATTTT	CAISGDPDLGTDTQYF
TRBJ2-1	TRBV5-1	once	TRBD2	TGCGCCAGCAGCTTTCTAGCGGGAGATAGGAATGAGCAGTTCTTC	CASSFLAGDRNEQFF
TRBJ2-7	TRBV18	.	.	TGTGCCAGCTCACCACTCGATGCGGAAGTCAGGCAGTACTTC	CASSPLDAEVRQYF
TRBJ1-2	TRBV14	few	.	TGTGCCAGCAGCCAAGGGTCCGGGGGCCGAATATATGGCTACACCTTC	CASSQGSGGRIYGYTF
TRBJ2-2	TRBV5-4	once	.	TGTGCCAGCAGCTTGGGACACCTTACCGGGGAGCTGTTTTTT	CASSLGHLTGELFF
TRBJ1-1	TRBV5-1	.	.	TGCGCCAGCAGCATAGGACCGGCTAACACTGAAGCTTTCTTT	CASSIGPANTEAFF
TRBJ2-7	TRBV13	few	TRBD1	TGTGCCAGCAGCTCCCAGATAGAGACCGGGACAGGGGGCGAATACGAGCAGTACTTC	CASSSQIETGTGGEYEQYF
TRBJ2-7	TRBV7-9	.	.	TGTGCCAGCAGCCCCTGGACTGGGGTTGATTTGGAGCAGTACTTC	CASSPWTGVDLEQYF
TRBJ1-2	TRBV2	.	.	TGTGCGAGACTTGGGGGTCAGGGCGGCAGGGGCTACACCTTC	CARLGGQGGRGYTF
TRBJ2-1	TRBV20-1	.	.	TGCAGTGCGGGGAGTAACAATGAGCAGTTCTTC	CSAGSNNEQFF
TRBJ2-7	TRBV9	.	.	TGTGCCAGCAGCGTAGGTCGGGGAAACTACGAGCAGTACTTC	CASSVGRGNYEQYF
TRBJ1-5	TRBV5-1	once	TRBD1	TGCGCCAGCAGCTTAGCAGGGGGTCAGGGCAATCAGCCCCAGCATTTT	CASSLAGGQGNQPQHF
TRBJ2-1	TRBV7-3	.	TRBD1	TGTGCCAGCAGCTACAGGGGCAATGAGCAGTTCTTC	CASSYRGNEQFF
TRBJ1-3	TRBV28	.	.	TGTGCCCCATGGGGGCCTGGAAACACCATATATTTT	CAPWGPGNTIYF
TRBJ2-7	TRBV28	.	.	TGTGCCAGCAGTTTGGGAGCCACCTACGAGCAGTACTTC	CASSLGATYEQYF
TRBJ2-1	TRBV4-1	.	TRBD2	TGCGCCAGCAGCCAATGGGCTAGCGGGAGTGGCAATGAGCAGTTCTTC	CASSQWASGSGNEQFF
TRBJ2-5	TRBV7-9	few	TRBD1	TGTGCCAGCAGCTTAGCGGGTCAGGGGGCGCGGGAGACCCAGTACTTC	CASSLAGQGARETQYF
TRBJ2-7	TRBV28	medium-sized	TRBD1	TGTGCCAGCAAAGTGACAGGGCGCTACGAGCAGTACTTC	CASKVTGRYEQYF
TRBJ1-1	TRBV2	.	.	TGTGCCAGCAGTGAAGTGGGGGATATGAACACTGAAGCTTTCTTT	CASSEVGDMNTEAFF
TRBJ1-1	TRBV10-1	.	TRBD1	TGCGCCAGCGCCACCGGGACAGGGGGCTGTGGCACTGAAGCTTTCTTT	CASATGTGGCGTEAFF
TRBJ2-3	TRBV5-6	.	TRBD2	TGTGCCAGCAGCAGCGGACTAGCGGAGGTGGGGGATACGCAGTATTTT	CASSSGLAEVGDTQYF
TRBJ2-4	TRBV5-4	.	TRBD2	TGTGCCAGCCTCGACTGGGGGGAGGGAAACATTCAGTACTTC	CASLDWGEGNIQYF
TRBJ1-4	TRBV5-4	.	.	TGTGCCAGCAGCTTGGGGGGGCAGAACCTTAATGAAAAACTGTTTTTT	CASSLGGQNLNEKLFF
TRBJ2-7	TRBV7-3	.	.	TGTGCCAGCAGCTTGCACCTTTCCGGTCCCTACGAGCAGTACTTC	CASSLHLSGPYEQYF
TRBJ2-5	TRBV6-5	.	TRBD1	TGTGCCAGCAGTGGACAGGGACAAGAGACCCAGTACTTC	CASSGQGQETQYF
TRBJ2-7	TRBV27	.	.	TGTGCCAGCAGTCCCCGGACGAACCCCTTCTACGAGCAGTACTTC	CASSPRTNPFYEQYF
TRBJ1-4	TRBV5-1	.	.	TGCGCCAGCAGCTTGTCGGCAGCAACTAATGAAAAACTGTTTTTT	CASSLSAATNEKLFF
TRBJ2-2	TRBV28	.	.	TGTGCCAGCACCTTGGGCGTGGCCGGGGAGCTGTTTTTT	CASTLGVAGELFF
TRBJ2-3	TRBV27	few	.	TGTGCCAGCAGTTTGGGGAATCCCCAGTGGGCAGATACGCAGTATTTT	CASSLGNPQWADTQYF